A selection of T cell receptor beta chains follows, all from one sample in a study of OX40 agonist ivuxolimab in advanced cancers. The protocol was immunoSEQ multiplex PCR, while the TCRdb copy is restricted to in-frame clones and leaves out a portion. The sample has 76,000 or so clones, almost 85% seen once. The input for sequencing was CD4+ or CD8+ T cells sorted from blood, taken in a trial of the OX40 agonist ivuxolimab. The source of these receptors is an adult with an advanced solid tumor such as melanoma, head and neck, liver or kidney cancer. CDR3s include the opening cysteine and the closing phenylalanine or tryptophan. D genes are given only for firm matches. Clone size is given for some rows only: seen once, a few or many times, or a class if the clone is expanded.

d_call j_call clone_size v_call cdr3_nt cdr3_aa
- TRBJ1-2 - TRBV21-1 TGTGCCAGCAGCAAAATCCATTGTAGGACTGGCTACACCTTC CASSKIHCRTGYTF
TRBD1 TRBJ1-1 - TRBV2 TGTGCCAGCAGGGGACAGCCAGACACTGAAGCTTTCTTT CASRGQPDTEAFF
TRBD1 TRBJ1-2 - TRBV18 TGTGCCAGCTCAGAGGGACAGGGCCCCACTAACTATGGCTACACCTTC CASSEGQGPTNYGYTF
- TRBJ1-4 - TRBV5-4 TGTGCCAGCAGCAAAGGAGGAGAAGGGAATGAAAAACTGTTTTTT CASSKGGEGNEKLFF
- TRBJ2-1 - TRBV6-6 TGTGCCAGCACCCCGGGCCAGTACAATGAGCAGTTCTTC CASTPGQYNEQFF
- TRBJ1-1 few TRBV6-6 TGTGCCAGCAGTTTCTCCCGTGGCACTGAAGCTTTCTTT CASSFSRGTEAFF
- TRBJ1-5 - TRBV30 TGTGCCTGGAGTGTATCTTCAAATAGCAATCAGCCCCAGCATTTT CAWSVSSNSNQPQHF
- TRBJ2-1 - TRBV7-3 TGTGCCAGCAGCCTCCGACAGGACAATGAGCAGTTCTTC CASSLRQDNEQFF
- TRBJ1-2 once TRBV5-8 TGTGCCAGCAGCTCCGGGACCGGAGGCTACACCTTC CASSSGTGGYTF
- TRBJ2-7 - TRBV14 TGTGCCAGCTCCAGGGGTTTGCACCGTTTTACCAACTCCTACGAGCAGTACTTC CASSRGLHRFTNSYEQYF